The 21 T cell receptor beta chains reported below all come from one sample, sequenced in a study of shared clonotypes between healthy human individuals. Repertoires were generated with immunoSEQ multiplex PCR, while TCRdb's copy carries only in-frame clones and drops some. The table includes 650,000 to 750,000 clones, about two thirds detected once. The sequenced sample was memory CD4+ T cells sorted from blood. The sample's subset: CD45RA-negative fraction. These receptors originate from a woman under 40 in good health.

The chain links TRBV28 to TRBJ2-5, with a weak D call TRBD1 (5 bases). The end of the DNA fits TRBJ2-7 better, so the J call may be wrong. Germline V gene lookup returns CDR1 MDHEN and CDR2 SYDVKM. This CDR3 is built from 15 residues. This CDR3 reads CASRPDLGASYEQYF. CDR3 nucleotides: TGTGCCAGCAGACCCGACCTTGGGGCCTCCTACGAGCAGTACTTC.

This rearrangement joins TRBV6-1 to TRBJ2-1, with D maybe TRBD2 (5 bases). V was trimmed by 4 bases and J by 8 bases, leaving 12 bases between them. This CDR3 contains 13 residues. Germline CDR1 reads MNHNS; CDR2 reads SASEGT. The CDR3 is CASSALLVDEQFF. In nucleotides, the CDR3 is TGTGCCAGCAGTGCCCTACTAGTGGATGAGCAGTTCTTC.

The J gene is TRBJ2-3, the V gene TRBV28; TRBD2 matches at 11 bases. CDR3 length: 15 residues. Trimming took 6 bases from V and 6 from J; bases not matched to a gene: 8. Germline V CDR1 and CDR2: MDHEN, SYDVKM. The CDR3: CASSVSGRAGDTQYF. The CDR3 region has the DNA TGTGCCAGCAGCGTTAGCGGGAGGGCCGGGGATACGCAGTATTTT.

The rearrangement joins TRBV7-9 to TRBJ2-1; 7 bases are shared with TRBD2. The CDR3 loop spans 13 amino acids. With 5 bases clipped from V and 9 bases from J, the junction kept 7 bases outside the gene matches. CDR1 is SEHNR and CDR2 is FQNEAQ in the germline V gene (reference sequence). In nucleotides, the CDR3 is TGTGCCAGCAGCCCACGCGGGAGTTTTGAGCAGTTCTTC. The encoded protein is CASSPRGSFEQFF.

The rearrangement joins TRBV21-1 to TRBJ2-7; the table's D call, TRBD2, has no DNA check behind it. TRBV21-1 is listed as a pseudogene. This CDR3 is 12 amino acids long. The CDR3 region has the DNA TGTGCCAGCAGGACCCCCGGGAACGAGCAGTACTTC. Protein: CASRTPGNEQYF.

The chain links TRBV6-1 to TRBJ1-1; no firm D call. The CDR3 consists of 14 residues. The V and J ends lost 4 bases and 0 bases respectively, with 9 bases between them. The germline gives CDR1 MNHNS, CDR2 SASEGT. The CDR3 coding sequence is TGTGCCAGCAGTGTCGGACGGCTGAACACTGAAGCTTTCTTT. Amino acid sequence: CASSVGRLNTEAFF.

This clone was counted between two and nine times. The chain links TRBV25-1 to TRBJ2-3; 7 bases are a match to TRBD2. Losses at the gene ends were 3 bases for V and 4 bases for J; bases not matched to a gene: 16. CDR3 length equals 18 residues. Germline CDR1 and CDR2: MGHDK and SYGVNS. As DNA, the CDR3 is TGTGCCAGCAGTGAGCCTCGGGCGGGAGTATTCGGCGCAGATACGCAGTATTTT. Protein product: CASSEPRAGVFGADTQYF. Supplemented by reference TRBV25-1 and TRBJ2-3, the full variable domain reads EADIYQTPRYLVIGTGKKITLECSQTMGHDKMYWYQQDPGMELHLIHYSYGVNSTEKGDLSSESTVSRIRTEHFPLTLESARPSHTSQYLCASSEPRAGVFGADTQYFGPGTRLTVL.

The V and J genes are TRBV28 and TRBJ1-5; possible D gene TRBD1, 5 bases. The V and J ends lost 3 bases and 5 bases respectively, with 14 bases between them. This CDR3 is built from 15 residues. Germline assignment: CDR1 MDHEN and CDR2 SYDVKM. In DNA, the CDR3 is TGTGCCAGCAGTTTCAGGTCAGGGCGGCATCAGCCCCAGCATTTT. Its protein is CASSFRSGRHQPQHF.

The chain carries TRBV16 and TRBJ2-1, with D uncertain. The V gene lost 4 bases and the J gene lost 9 bases, with 19 bases spanning the gap. The CDR3 is 15 residues long. Germline V gene data show CDR1 as KGHSY and CDR2 as FQNENV. CDR3 sequence: CASSPRARAAAEQFF. The CDR3 nucleotides read TGTGCCAGCAGCCCCCGGGCTAGGGCAGCCGCTGAGCAGTTCTTC.

This chain connects TRBV6-4 to TRBJ2-3, with D possibly matching TRBD1 (5 bases). The V and J ends lost 4 bases and 2 bases respectively, with 13 bases between them. CDR3 length equals 15 residues. Per the germline V gene, CDR1 is MRHNA and CDR2 is SNTAGT. The CDR3 is CASSAGATDTDTQYF. CDR3 DNA sequence: TGTGCCAGCAGTGCTGGGGCAACCGACACAGATACGCAGTATTTT.

CDR3 DNA: TGTGCCAGTAGTGAAGGGACAGGGAGAAGGAGCTACGAGCAGTACTTC. The encoded protein is CASSEGTGRRSYEQYF. The chain is built from TRBV19 and TRBJ2-7; 9 bases are shared with TRBD1. The J segment lost 3 bases and the V segment lost 5 bases, leaving 11 bases of the junction unmatched. Per germline, CDR1 LNHDA and CDR2 SQIVND (reference sequence). This CDR3 contains 16 residues.

The V and J genes are TRBV19 and TRBJ1-5; 10 bases map to TRBD1. Germline assignment: CDR1 LNHDA and CDR2 SQIVND (reference sequence). V shed 8 bases, J shed 7 bases, and the junction held 8 bases outside the gene matches. The CDR3 is 14 amino acids. CDR3 bases: TGTGCCAGTGCCGTGACAGGGGGCGGGCAGCCCCAGCATTTT. Translated: CASAVTGGGQPQHF.

This chain joins TRBV7-6 and TRBJ2-3; the match to TRBD2 covers 10 bases. CDR1 is SGHVS, CDR2 FNYEAQ, per germline. This CDR3 contains 15 residues. V lost 4 bases to trimming and J lost 5 bases; unmatched junction nucleotides: 6. The CDR3 nucleotides are TGTGCCAGCAGCTCGTGGACTAGCGGTTTAGATACGCAGTATTTT. Translation: CASSSWTSGLDTQYF.

The chain employs TRBV10-1 and TRBJ2-1; D unclear. V was clipped by 11 bases and J by 7 bases, with 9 bases between them. This CDR3 spans 10 amino acids. Germline CDR1 WNHNN, CDR2 SYGVQD (reference sequence). The CDR3 loop reads CAGKLNEQFF. CDR3 sequence (DNA): TGCGCCGGCAAACTGAATGAGCAGTTCTTC.

This chain joins TRBV28 and TRBJ2-5; D might be TRBD1 or TRBD2, each matching 5 bases. V was trimmed by 7 bases and J by 2 bases, leaving 17 bases between them. Germline V lookup: CDR1 MDHEN, CDR2 SYDVKM. The CDR3 runs 15 residues. In DNA, the CDR3 is TGTGCCAGCACCTCAACGGGGCGCCGGCAAGAGACCCAGTACTTC. Protein: CASTSTGRRQETQYF.

The V and J genes are TRBV19 and TRBJ2-7; 7 bases map to TRBD1. Germline V gene sequence: CDR1 LNHDA, CDR2 SQIVND (reference sequence). The ends lost 6 bases at V and 7 bases at J; junction bases unmatched: 9. The CDR3 length is 13 residues. Here the CDR3 reads CASSRGTAREQYF. The DNA for the CDR3 is TGTGCCAGTAGCCGAGGGACAGCAAGGGAGCAGTACTTC.

Concerning this clone: Other DNA sequences of this sample code for an identical CDR3. The genes are TRBV18 and TRBJ1-3; D is unclear. The V end lost 3 bases, the J end lost 4 bases, and 1 base lay between the germline ends. The CDR3 is 11 residues long. CDR1 is KGHSH, CDR2 LQKENI, per germline. The CDR3 is CASSPGNTIYF. Written as DNA, the CDR3 is TGTGCCAGCTCACCGGGAAACACCATATATTTT. The full variable domain, in which reference TRBV18 and TRBJ1-3 provide the parts outside the CDR3, is NAGVMQNPRHLVRRRGQEARLRCSPMKGHSHVYWYRQLPEEGLKFMVYLQKENIIDESGMPKERFSAEFPKEGPSILRIQQVVRGDSAAYFCASSPGNTIYFGEGSWLTVV.

This clone was found once. The chain carries TRBV10-1 and TRBJ1-5; D perhaps matches TRBD1 (6 bases). V dropped 6 bases and J dropped 9 bases, with 15 bases sitting between them. Germline values: CDR1 WNHNN, CDR2 SYGVQD (reference sequence). The CDR3 length is 13 residues. CDR3 in amino acids: CASSANRDMPQHF. In DNA, the CDR3 is TGCGCCAGCAGCGCGAACAGGGATATGCCCCAGCATTTT.

The CDR3: CASSASGTTETQYF. The CDR3 nucleotides read TGTGCCAGCAGTGCTAGCGGGACGACGGAGACCCAGTACTTC. This rearrangement joins TRBV2 to TRBJ2-5; 9 positions agree with TRBD2. This CDR3 is 14 amino acids long. The germline V gene has CDR1 SNHLY and CDR2 FYNNEI. Trimming removed 4 bases from V and 5 bases from J; junction bases left unmatched: 5.

The V and J genes are TRBV19 and TRBJ2-5; 9 bases are a match to TRBD2. The CDR3 spans 15 residues. Germline V lookup: CDR1 LNHDA, CDR2 SQIVND (reference sequence). V was pared by 7 bases and J by 1 base, with 7 bases of the junction left unmatched. The CDR3 loop is CASTLTSGPQETQYF. The CDR3 DNA follows: TGTGCCAGTACCCTAACTAGCGGGCCCCAAGAGACCCAGTACTTC.

The sample holds a few counts of this clone. V usage is TRBV5-1 and J usage is TRBJ1-2; TRBD1 might be the D (5 bases). The CDR3 loop spans 14 amino acids. Trimming removed 1 base at V and 8 bases at J, with 15 bases between. Germline lookup yields CDR1 SGHRS and CDR2 YFSETQ. The CDR3 loop is CASSLSFQGSGYTF. In DNA form, the CDR3 reads TGCGCCAGCAGCTTGAGTTTTCAGGGAAGCGGCTACACCTTC.